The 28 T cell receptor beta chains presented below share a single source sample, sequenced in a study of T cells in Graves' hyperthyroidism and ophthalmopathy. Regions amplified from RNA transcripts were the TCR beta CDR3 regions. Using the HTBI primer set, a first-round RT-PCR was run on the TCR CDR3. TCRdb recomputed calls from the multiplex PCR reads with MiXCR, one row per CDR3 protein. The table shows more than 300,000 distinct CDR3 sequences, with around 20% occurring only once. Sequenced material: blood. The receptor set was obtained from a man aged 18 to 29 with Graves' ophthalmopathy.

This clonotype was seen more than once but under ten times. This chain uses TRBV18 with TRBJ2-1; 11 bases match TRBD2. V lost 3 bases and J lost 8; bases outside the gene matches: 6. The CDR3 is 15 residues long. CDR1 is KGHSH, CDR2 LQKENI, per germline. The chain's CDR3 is CASSPSGGAGDEQFF. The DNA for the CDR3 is TGTGCCAGCTCACCTAGCGGGGGGGCCGGGGATGAGCAGTTCTTC.

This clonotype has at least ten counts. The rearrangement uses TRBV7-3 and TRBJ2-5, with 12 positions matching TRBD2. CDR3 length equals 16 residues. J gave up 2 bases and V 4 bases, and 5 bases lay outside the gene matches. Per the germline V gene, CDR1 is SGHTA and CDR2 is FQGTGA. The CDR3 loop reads CASSSGGTSGQETQYF. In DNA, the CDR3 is TGTGCCAGCAGCTCCGGGGGGACTAGCGGGCAAGAGACCCAGTACTTC.

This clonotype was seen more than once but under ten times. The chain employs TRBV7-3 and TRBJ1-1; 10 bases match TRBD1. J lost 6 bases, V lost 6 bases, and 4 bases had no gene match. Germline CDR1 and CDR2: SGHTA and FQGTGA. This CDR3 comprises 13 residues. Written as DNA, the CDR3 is TGTGCCAGCAGTTGGACAGGGGGGGCTGAAGCTTTCTTT. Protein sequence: CASSWTGGAEAFF.

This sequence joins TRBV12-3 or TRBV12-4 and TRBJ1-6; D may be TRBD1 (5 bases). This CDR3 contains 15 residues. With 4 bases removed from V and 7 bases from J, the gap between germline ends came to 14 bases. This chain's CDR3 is CASSYLMGENSPLHF. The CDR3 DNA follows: TGTGCCAGCAGTTACCTGATGGGGGAAAATTCACCCCTCCACTTT.

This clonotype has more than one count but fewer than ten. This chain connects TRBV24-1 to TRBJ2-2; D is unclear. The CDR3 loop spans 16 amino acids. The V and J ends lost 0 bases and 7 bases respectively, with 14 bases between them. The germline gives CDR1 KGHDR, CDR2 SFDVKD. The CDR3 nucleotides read TGTGCCACCAGTGATTTGAGTACTGGGTGGAACGGGGAGCTGTTTTTT. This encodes CATSDLSTGWNGELFF.

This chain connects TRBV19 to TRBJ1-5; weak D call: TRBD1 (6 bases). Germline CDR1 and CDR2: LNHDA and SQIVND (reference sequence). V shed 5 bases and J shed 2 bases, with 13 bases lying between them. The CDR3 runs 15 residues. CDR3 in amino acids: CASSAGDIRNQPQHF. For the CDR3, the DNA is TGTGCCAGTAGTGCCGGGGACATCCGCAATCAGCCCCAGCATTTT.

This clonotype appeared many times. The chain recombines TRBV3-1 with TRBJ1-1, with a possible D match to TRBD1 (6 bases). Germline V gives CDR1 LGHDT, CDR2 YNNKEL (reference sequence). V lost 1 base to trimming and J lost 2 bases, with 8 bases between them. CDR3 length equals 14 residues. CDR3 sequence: CASSQGQDNTEAFF. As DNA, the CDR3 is TGTGCCAGCAGCCAAGGACAGGATAACACTGAAGCTTTCTTT. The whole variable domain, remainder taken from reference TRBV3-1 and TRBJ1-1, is DTAVSQTPKYLVTQMGNDKSIKCEQNLGHDTMYWYKQDSKKFLKIMFSYNNKELIINETVPNRFSPKSPDKAHLNLHINSLELGDSAVYFCASSQGQDNTEAFFGQGTRLTVV.

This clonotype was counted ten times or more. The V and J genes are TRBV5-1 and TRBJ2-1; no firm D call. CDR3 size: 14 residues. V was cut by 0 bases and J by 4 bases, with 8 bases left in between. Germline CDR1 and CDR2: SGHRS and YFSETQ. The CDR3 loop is CASSLDPAYNEQFF. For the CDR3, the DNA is TGCGCCAGCAGCTTGGATCCAGCTTACAATGAGCAGTTCTTC.

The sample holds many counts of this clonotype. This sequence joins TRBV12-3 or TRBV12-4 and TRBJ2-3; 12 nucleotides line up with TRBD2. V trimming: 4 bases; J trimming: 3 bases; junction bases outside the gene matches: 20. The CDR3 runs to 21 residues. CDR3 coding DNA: TGTGCCAGCAGTTCAATTTGGGAGTGGCTAGCGGGGGGGGGGGGTACAGATACGCAGTATTTT. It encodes CASSSIWEWLAGGGGTDTQYF.

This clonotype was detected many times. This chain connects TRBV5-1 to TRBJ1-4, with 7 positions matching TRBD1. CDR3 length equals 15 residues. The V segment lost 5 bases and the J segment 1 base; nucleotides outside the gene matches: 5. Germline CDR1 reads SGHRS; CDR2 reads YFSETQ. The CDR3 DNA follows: TGCGCCAGCAGTTTCGGGGACAGAACTAATGAAAAACTGTTTTTT. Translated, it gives CASSFGDRTNEKLFF.

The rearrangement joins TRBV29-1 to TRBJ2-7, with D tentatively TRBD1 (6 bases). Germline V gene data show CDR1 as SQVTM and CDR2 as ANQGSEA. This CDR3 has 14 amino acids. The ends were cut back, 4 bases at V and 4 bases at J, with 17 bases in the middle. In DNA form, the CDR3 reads TGCAGCGTTGCGCGTCAGGGGCAGGGTTACGAGCAGTACTTC. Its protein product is CSVARQGQGYEQYF.

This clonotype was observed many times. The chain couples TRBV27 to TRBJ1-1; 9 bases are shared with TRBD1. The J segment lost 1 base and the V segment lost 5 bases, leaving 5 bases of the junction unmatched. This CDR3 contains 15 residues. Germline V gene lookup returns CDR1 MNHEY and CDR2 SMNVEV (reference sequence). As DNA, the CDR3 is TGTGCCAGCAGTCTAACGACAGGGGGGAACACTGAAGCTTTCTTT. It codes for CASSLTTGGNTEAFF.

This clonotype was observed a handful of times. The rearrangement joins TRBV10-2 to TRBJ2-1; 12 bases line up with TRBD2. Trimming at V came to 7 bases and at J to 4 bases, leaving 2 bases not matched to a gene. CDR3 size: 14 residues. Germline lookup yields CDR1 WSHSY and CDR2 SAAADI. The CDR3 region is CASKLAGGYNEQFF. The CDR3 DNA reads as TGCGCCAGCAAACTAGCGGGGGGATACAATGAGCAGTTCTTC.

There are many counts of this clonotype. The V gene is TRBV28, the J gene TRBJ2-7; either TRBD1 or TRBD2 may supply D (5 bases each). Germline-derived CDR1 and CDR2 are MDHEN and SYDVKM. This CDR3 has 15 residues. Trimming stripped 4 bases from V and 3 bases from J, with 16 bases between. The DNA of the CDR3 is TGTGCCAGCAGTTCCGGGACCCCTGTGGGCTACGAGCAGTACTTC. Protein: CASSSGTPVGYEQYF. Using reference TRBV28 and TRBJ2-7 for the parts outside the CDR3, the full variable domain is DVKVTQSSRYLVKRTGEKVFLECVQDMDHENMFWYRQDPGLGLRLIYFSYDVKMKEKGDIPEGYSVSREKKERFSLILESASTNQTSMYLCASSSGTPVGYEQYFGPGTRLTVT.

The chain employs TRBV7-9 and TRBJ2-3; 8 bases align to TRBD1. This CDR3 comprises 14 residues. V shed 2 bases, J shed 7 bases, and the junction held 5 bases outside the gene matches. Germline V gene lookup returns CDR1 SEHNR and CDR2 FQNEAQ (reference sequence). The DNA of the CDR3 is TGTGCCAGCAGCTTACAGGGGGCGGTACATACGCAGTATTTT. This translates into CASSLQGAVHTQYF.

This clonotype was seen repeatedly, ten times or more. CDR3 nucleotide sequence: TGTGCCAGCAGTGAAACGGGCGGGGGTAGCTATGGCTACACCTTC. Encoded protein: CASSETGGGSYGYTF. The chain couples TRBV2 to TRBJ1-2; D perhaps matches TRBD1 (5 bases). V lost 2 bases and J 4 bases, leaving 14 bases between the germline ends. CDR1 is SNHLY and CDR2 is FYNNEI in the germline V gene. The CDR3 totals 15 residues.

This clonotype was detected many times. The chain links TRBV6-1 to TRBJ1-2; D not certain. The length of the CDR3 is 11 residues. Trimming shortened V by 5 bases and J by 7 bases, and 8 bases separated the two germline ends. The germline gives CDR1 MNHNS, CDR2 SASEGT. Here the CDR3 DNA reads TGTGCCAGCAGTTATAGAGGTGGCTACACCTTC. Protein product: CASSYRGGYTF.

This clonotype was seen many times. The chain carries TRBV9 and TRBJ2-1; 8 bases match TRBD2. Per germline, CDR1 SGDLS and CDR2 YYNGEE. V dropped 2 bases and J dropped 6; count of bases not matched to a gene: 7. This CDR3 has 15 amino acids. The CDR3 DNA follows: TGTGCCAGCAGCGTCGTTAGCGGGGCGTCCAATGAGCAGTTCTTC. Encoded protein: CASSVVSGASNEQFF. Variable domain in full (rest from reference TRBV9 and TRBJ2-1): DSGVTQTPKHLITATGQRVTLRCSPRSGDLSVYWYQQSLDQGLQFLIQYYNGEERAKGNILERFSAQQFPDLHSELNLSSLELGDSALYFCASSVVSGASNEQFFGPGTRLTVL.

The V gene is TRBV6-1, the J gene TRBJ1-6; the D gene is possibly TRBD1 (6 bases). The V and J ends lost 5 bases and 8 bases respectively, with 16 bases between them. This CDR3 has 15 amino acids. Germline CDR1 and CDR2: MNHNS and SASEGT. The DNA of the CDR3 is TGTGCCAGCAGTTATTCAGGGGTAGGGGATTCACCCCTCCACTTT. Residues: CASSYSGVGDSPLHF.

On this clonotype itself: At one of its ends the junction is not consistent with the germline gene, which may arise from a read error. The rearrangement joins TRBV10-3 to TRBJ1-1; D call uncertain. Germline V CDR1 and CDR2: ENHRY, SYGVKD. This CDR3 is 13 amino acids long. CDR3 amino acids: CAISGGVNTEAFF. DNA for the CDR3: TGTGCCATCAGTGGAGGTGTGAACACTGAGGCTTTCTTT.

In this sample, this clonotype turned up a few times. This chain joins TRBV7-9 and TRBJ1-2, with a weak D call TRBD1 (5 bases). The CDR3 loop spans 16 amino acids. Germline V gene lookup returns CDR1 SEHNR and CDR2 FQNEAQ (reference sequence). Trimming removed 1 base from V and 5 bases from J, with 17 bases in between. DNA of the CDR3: TGTGCCAGCAGCTTAGGCCCCGGGACGGAGAAGTATGGCTACACCTTC. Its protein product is CASSLGPGTEKYGYTF.

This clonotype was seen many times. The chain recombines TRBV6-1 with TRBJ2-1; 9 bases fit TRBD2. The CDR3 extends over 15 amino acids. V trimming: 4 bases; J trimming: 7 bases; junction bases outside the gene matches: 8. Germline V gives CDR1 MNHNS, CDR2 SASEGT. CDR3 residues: CASSGVSGGSNEQFF. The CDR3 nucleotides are TGTGCCAGCAGTGGGGTGAGCGGGGGGTCAAATGAGCAGTTCTTC.

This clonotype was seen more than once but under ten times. CDR3 DNA sequence: TGTGCCAGTAGATCGGGGGGCCACACTGAAGCTTTCTTT. It encodes CASRSGGHTEAFF. The chain recombines TRBV19 with TRBJ1-1; TRBD1 might be the D (6 bases). The CDR3 has 13 amino acids. The germline V gene has CDR1 LNHDA and CDR2 SQIVND (reference sequence). Trimming cost V 6 bases and J 3 bases, with 11 bases left between them.

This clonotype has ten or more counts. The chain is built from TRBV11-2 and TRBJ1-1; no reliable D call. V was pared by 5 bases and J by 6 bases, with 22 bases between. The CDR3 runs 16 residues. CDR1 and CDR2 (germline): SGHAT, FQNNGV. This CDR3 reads CASSRTYPSADAEAFF. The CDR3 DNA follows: TGTGCCAGCAGCCGGACGTATCCCAGCGCGGACGCTGAAGCTTTCTTT.

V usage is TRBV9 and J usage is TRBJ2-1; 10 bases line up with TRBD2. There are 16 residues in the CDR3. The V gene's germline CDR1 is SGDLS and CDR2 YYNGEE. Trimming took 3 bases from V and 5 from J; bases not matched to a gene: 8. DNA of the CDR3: TGTGCCAGCAGCGGCAGACTAGCGGGCATCAACAATGAGCAGTTCTTC. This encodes CASSGRLAGINNEQFF.

CDR3 coding DNA: TGTGCCAGCAGCTTATACGGGAGGGACGATGAGCAGTTCTTC. Amino acid sequence: CASSLYGRDDEQFF. This chain uses TRBV7-9 with TRBJ2-1; the match to TRBD2 covers 8 bases. Trimming removed 2 bases from V and 8 bases from J; junction bases left unmatched: 5. CDR3 length: 14 amino acids. The V gene's germline CDR1 is SEHNR and CDR2 FQNEAQ (reference sequence).

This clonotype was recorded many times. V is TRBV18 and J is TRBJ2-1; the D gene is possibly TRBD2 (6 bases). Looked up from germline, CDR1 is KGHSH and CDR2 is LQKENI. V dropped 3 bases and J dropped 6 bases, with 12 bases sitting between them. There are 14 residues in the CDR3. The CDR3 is CASSPPGRSNEQFF. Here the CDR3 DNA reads TGTGCCAGCTCACCCCCCGGGAGATCCAATGAGCAGTTCTTC.

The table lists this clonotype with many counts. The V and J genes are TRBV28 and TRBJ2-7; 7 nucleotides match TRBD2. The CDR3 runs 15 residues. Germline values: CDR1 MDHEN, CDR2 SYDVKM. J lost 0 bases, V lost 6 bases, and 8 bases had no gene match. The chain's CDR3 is CASSPTGGGSYEQYF. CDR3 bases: TGTGCCAGCAGCCCGACGGGCGGGGGCTCCTACGAGCAGTACTTC.